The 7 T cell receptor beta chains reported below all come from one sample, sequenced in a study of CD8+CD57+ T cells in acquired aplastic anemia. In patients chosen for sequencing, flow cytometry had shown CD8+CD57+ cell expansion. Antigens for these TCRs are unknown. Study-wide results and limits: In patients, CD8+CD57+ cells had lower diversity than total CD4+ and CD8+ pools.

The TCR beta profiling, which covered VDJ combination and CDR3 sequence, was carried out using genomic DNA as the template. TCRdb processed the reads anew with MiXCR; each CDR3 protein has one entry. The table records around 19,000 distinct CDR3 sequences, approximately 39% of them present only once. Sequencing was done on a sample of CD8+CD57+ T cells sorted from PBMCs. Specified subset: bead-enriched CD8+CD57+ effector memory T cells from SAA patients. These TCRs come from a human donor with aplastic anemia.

The CDR3: CASSFSQGRGRVYF. The CDR3 DNA is TGTGCCAGCAGCTTTTCCCAGGGAAGGGGTAGGGTGTACTTC. V gene TRBV7-9 combines with J gene TRBJ2-7; D is possibly TRBD1 (5 bases). Trimming took off 3 bases at V and 12 bases at J, with 21 bases between the two ends. CDR3 length: 14 amino acids. Germline V gene data show CDR1 as SEHNR and CDR2 as FQNEAQ (reference sequence).

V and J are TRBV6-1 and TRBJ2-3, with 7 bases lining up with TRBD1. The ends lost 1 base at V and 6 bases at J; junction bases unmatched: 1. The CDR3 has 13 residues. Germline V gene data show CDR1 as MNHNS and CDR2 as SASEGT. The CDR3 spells CASSEGRGDTQYF. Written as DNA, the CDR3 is TGTGCCAGCAGTGAAGGCAGGGGGGATACGCAGTATTTT.

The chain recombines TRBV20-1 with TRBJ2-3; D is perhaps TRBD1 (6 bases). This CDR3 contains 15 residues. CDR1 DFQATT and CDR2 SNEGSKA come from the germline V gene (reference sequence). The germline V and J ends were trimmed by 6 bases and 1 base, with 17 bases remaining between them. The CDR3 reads CSAPRGTRGTDTQYF. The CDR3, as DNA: TGCAGTGCCCCGAGGGGGACGCGGGGCACAGATACGCAGTATTTT.

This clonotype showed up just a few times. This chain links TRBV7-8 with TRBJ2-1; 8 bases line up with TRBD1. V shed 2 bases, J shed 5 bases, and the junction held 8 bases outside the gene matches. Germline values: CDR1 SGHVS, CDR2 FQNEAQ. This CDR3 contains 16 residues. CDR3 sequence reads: CASSLHPGQADNEQFF. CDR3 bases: TGTGCCAGCAGCTTACATCCGGGACAGGCGGACAATGAGCAGTTCTTC.

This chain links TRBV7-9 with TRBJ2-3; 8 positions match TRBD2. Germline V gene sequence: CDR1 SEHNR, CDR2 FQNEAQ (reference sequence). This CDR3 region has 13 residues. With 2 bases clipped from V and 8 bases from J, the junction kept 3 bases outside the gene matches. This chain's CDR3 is CASSLLREGTQYF. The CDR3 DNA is TGTGCCAGCAGCTTACTACGGGAGGGTACGCAGTATTTT.

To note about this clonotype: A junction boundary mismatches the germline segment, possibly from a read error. CDR3 region: CSSSLHSNRPQHF. The CDR3, as DNA: TGTTCCAGCAGTTTACATAGCAATCGGCCCCAGCATTTT. J is TRBJ1-5 and V is TRBV28; no definite D call. The CDR3 is 13 residues long. Germline CDR1 reads MDHEN; CDR2 reads SYDVKM. The complete variable domain, with remaining parts taken from reference TRBV28 and TRBJ1-5, reads DVKVTQSSRYLVKRTGEKVFLECVQDMDHENMFWYRQDPGLGLRLIYFSYDVKMKEKGDIPEGYSVSREKKERFSLILESASTNQTSMYLCSSSLHSNRPQHFGDGTRLSIL.

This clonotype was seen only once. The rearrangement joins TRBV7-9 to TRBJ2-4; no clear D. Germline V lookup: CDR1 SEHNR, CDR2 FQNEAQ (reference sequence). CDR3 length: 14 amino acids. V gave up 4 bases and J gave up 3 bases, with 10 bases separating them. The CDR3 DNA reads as TGTGCCAGCAGCTCTCGACGGTGCAAAAACATTCAGTACTTC. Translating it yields CASSSRRCKNIQYF.